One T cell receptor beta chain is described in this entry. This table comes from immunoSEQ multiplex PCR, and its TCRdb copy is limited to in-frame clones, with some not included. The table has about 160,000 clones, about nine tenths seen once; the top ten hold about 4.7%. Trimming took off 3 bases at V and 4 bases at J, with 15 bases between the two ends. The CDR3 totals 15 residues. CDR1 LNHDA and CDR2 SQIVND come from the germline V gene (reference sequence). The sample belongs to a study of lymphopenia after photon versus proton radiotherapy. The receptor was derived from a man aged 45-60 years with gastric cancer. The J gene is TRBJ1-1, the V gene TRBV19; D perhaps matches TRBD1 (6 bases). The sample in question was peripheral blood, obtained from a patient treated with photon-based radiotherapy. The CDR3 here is CASSIYRARGTEAFF. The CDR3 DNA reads TGTGCCAGTAGTATTTACAGGGCGAGGGGCACTGAAGCTTTCTTT.